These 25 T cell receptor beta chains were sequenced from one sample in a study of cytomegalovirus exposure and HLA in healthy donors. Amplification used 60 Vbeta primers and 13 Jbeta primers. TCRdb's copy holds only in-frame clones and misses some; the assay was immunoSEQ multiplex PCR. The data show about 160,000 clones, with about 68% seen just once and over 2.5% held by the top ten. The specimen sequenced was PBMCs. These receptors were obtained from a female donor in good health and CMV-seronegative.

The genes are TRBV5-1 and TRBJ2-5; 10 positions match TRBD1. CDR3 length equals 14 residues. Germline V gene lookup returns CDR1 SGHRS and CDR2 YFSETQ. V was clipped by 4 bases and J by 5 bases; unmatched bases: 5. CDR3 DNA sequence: TGCGCCAGCAGCGGGACAGGGGTTGAGGAGACCCAGTACTTC. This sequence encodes CASSGTGVEETQYF.

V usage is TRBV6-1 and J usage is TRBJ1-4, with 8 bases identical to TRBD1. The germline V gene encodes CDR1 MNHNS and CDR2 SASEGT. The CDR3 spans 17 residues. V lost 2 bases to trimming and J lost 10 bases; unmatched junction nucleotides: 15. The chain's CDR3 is CASSEYIGGTGERKLFF. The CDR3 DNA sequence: TGTGCCAGCAGTGAATATATAGGAGGGACAGGAGAGAGAAAACTGTTTTTT.

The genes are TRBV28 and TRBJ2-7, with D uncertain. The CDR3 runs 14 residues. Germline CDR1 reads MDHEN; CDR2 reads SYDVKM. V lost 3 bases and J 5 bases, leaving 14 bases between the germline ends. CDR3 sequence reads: CASSFFPAADEQYF. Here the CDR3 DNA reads TGTGCCAGCAGTTTTTTCCCCGCGGCGGACGAGCAGTACTTC.

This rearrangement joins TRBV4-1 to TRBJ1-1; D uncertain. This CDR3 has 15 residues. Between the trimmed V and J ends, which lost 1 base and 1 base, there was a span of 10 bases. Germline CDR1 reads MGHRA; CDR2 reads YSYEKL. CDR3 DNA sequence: TGCGCCAGCAGCCAAGTTTGGGCCGGGAACACTGAAGCTTTCTTT. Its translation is CASSQVWAGNTEAFF.

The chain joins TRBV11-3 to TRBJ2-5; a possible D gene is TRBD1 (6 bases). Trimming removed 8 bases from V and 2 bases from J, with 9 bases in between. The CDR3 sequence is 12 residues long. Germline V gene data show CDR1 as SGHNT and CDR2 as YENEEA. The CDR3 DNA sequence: TGTGCCAGCTCCAGGGGACAAGAGACCCAGTACTTC. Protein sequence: CASSRGQETQYF.

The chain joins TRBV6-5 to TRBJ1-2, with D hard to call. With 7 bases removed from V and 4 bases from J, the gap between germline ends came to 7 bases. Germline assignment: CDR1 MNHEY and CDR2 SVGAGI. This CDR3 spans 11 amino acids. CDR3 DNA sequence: TGTGCCAGCAAAAACGGCTATGGCTACACCTTC. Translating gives CASKNGYGYTF.

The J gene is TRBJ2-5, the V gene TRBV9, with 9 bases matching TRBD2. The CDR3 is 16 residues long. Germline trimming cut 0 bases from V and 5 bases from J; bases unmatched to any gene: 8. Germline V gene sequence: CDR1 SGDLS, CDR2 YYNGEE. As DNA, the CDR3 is TGTGCCAGCAGCGTAGGGGTAGCGGGAGTTAGGGAGACCCAGTACTTC. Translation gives CASSVGVAGVRETQYF.

The CDR3 sequence is CASSLAPSGGTDTQYF. The CDR3, as DNA: TGTGCCAGCAGCTTGGCCCCCAGCGGGGGCACAGATACGCAGTATTTT. V and J are TRBV5-4 and TRBJ2-3; the match to TRBD2 covers 7 bases. The V and J ends lost 0 bases and 1 base, in that order; junction bases with no gene match: 5. Germline V gene lookup returns CDR1 SGHNT and CDR2 YYREEE (reference sequence). CDR3 size: 16 residues.

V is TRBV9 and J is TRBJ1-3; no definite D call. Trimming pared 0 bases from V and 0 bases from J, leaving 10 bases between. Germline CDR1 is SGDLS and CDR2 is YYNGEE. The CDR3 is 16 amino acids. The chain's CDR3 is CASSVDNRHSGNTIYF. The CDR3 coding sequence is TGTGCCAGCAGCGTAGACAACAGACACTCTGGAAACACCATATATTTT.

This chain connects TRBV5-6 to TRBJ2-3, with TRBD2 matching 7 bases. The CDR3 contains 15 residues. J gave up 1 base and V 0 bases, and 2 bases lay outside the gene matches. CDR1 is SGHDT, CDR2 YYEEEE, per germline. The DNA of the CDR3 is TGTGCCAGCAGCTTGGGTCTAGCGGGCACAGATACGCAGTATTTT. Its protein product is CASSLGLAGTDTQYF.

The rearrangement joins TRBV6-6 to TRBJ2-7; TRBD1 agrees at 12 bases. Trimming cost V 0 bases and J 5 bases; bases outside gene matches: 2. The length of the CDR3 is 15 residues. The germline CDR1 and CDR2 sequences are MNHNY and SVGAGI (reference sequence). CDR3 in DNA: TGTGCCAGCAGTTACTCGGGGACAGGGGGCAACGAGCAGTACTTC. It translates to CASSYSGTGGNEQYF.

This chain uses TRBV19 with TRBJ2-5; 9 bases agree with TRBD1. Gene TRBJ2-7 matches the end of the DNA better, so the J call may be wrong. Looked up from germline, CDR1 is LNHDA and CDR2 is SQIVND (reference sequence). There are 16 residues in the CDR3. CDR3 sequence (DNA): TGTGCCAGTAGTCCTGGGACAGGGATGGCTTCCTACGAGCAGTACTTC. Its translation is CASSPGTGMASYEQYF.

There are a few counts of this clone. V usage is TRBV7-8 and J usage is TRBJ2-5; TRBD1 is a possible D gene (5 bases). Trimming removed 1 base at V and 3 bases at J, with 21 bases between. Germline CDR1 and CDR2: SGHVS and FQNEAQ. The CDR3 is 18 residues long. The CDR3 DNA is TGTGCCAGCAGCTTAGTAAGGGTGGGCAGCGAAGGGGAAGAGACCCAGTACTTC. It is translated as CASSLVRVGSEGEETQYF.

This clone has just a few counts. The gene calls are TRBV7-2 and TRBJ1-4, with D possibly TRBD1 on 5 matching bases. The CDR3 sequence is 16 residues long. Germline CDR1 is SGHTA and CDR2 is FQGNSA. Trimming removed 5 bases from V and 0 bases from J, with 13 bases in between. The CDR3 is CASSQKRGTTNEKLFF. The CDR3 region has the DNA TGTGCCAGCAGCCAAAAGCGGGGGACAACTAATGAAAAACTGTTTTTT.

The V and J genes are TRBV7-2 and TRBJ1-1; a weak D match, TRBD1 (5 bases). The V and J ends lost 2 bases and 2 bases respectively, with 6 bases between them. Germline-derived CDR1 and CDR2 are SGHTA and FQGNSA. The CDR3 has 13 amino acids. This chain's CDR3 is CASSLQGNTEAFF. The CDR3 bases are TGTGCCAGCAGCTTACAGGGCAACACTGAAGCTTTCTTT. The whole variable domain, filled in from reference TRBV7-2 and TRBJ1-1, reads GAGVSQSPSNKVTEKGKDVELRCDPISGHTALYWYRQSLGQGLEFLIYFQGNSAPDKSGLPSDRFSAERTGGSVSTLTIQRTQQEDSAVYLCASSLQGNTEAFFGQGTRLTVV.

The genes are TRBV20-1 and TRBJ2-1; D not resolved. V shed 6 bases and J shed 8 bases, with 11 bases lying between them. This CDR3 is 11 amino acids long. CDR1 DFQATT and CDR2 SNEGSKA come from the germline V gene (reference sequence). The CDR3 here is CSASRGHEQFF. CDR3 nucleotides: TGCAGTGCCTCACGCGGCCATGAGCAGTTCTTC.

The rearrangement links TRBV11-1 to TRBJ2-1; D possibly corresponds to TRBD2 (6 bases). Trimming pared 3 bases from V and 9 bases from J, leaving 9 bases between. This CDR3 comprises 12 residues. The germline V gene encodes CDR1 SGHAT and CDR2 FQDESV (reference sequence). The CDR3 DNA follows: TGTGCCAGCAGCTTCGGAGGGAGTGAGCAGTTCTTC. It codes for CASSFGGSEQFF.

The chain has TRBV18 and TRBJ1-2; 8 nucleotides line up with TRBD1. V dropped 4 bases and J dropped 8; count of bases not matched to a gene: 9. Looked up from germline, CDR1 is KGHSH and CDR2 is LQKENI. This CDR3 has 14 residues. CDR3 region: CASSRQGADAGYTF. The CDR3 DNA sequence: TGTGCCAGCTCACGGCAGGGGGCGGATGCGGGCTACACCTTC. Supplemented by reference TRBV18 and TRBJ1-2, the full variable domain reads NAGVMQNPRHLVRRRGQEARLRCSPMKGHSHVYWYRQLPEEGLKFMVYLQKENIIDESGMPKERFSAEFPKEGPSILRIQQVVRGDSAAYFCASSRQGADAGYTFGSGTRLTVV.

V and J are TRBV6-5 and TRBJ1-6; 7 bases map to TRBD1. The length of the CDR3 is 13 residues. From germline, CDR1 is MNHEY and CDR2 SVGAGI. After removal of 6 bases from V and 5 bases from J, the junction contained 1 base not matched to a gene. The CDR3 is CASSDRDNSPLHF. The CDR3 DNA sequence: TGTGCCAGCAGCGACAGGGATAATTCACCCCTCCACTTT.

DNA for the CDR3: TGTGCCAGCACCCCTGATAGCGGCACAGATACGCAGTATTTT. It translates to CASTPDSGTDTQYF. The V and J genes are TRBV7-2 and TRBJ2-3; a possible D gene is TRBD2 (5 bases). The ends were cut back, 7 bases at V and 1 base at J, with 12 bases in the middle. Germline CDR1 SGHTA, CDR2 FQGNSA. CDR3 size: 14 residues. Full variable domain (outside the CDR3, taken from reference TRBV7-2 and TRBJ2-3): GAGVSQSPSNKVTEKGKDVELRCDPISGHTALYWYRQSLGQGLEFLIYFQGNSAPDKSGLPSDRFSAERTGGSVSTLTIQRTQQEDSAVYLCASTPDSGTDTQYFGPGTRLTVL.

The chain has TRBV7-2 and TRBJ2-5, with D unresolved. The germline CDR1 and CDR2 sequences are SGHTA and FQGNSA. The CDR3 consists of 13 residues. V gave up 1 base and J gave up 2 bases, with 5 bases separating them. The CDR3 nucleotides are TGTGCCAGCAGCTTAGTATTTCAAGAGACCCAGTACTTC. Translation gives CASSLVFQETQYF.

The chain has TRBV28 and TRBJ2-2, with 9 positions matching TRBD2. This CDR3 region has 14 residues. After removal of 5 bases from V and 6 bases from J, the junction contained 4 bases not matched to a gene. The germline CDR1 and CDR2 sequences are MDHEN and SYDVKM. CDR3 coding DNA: TGTGCCAGCAGTGTTAGCGGGAGAGCCGGGGAGCTGTTTTTT. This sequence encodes CASSVSGRAGELFF.

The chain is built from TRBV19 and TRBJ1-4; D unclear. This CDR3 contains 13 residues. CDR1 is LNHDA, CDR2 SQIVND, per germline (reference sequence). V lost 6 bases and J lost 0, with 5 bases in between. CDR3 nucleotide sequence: TGTGCCAGTAGCGTTGCAACTAATGAAAAACTGTTTTTT. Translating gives CASSVATNEKLFF. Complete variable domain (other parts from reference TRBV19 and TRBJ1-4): DGGITQSPKYLFRKEGQNVTLSCEQNLNHDAMYWYRQDPGQGLRLIYYSQIVNDFQKGDIAEGYSVSREKKESFPLTVTSAQKNPTAFYLCASSVATNEKLFFGSGTQLSVL.

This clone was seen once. The CDR3 sequence is CASSQRPSFGGGHEQFF. The CDR3, as DNA: TGCGCCAGCAGCCAGCGCCCTAGCTTTGGCGGGGGCCATGAGCAGTTCTTC. The chain has TRBV4-1 and TRBJ2-1; D perhaps matches TRBD2 (7 bases). Trimming removed 3 bases at V and 8 bases at J, with 23 bases between. The CDR3 consists of 17 residues. The germline V gene has CDR1 MGHRA and CDR2 YSYEKL.

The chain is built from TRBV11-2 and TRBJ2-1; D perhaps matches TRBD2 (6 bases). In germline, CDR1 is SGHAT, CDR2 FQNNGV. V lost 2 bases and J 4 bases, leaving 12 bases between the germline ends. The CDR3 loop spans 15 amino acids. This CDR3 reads CASSLTSSKYNEQFF. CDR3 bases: TGTGCCAGCAGCTTAACTAGCTCTAAATACAATGAGCAGTTCTTC.